The 7 T cell receptor beta chains given below trace back to one sample, sequenced in a study of shared clonotypes between healthy human individuals. Assay used: immunoSEQ multiplex PCR; TCRdb lists only in-frame clones, some missing. There are 2.3 million or so clones in the sample; approximately 93% occur only once, and roughly 0.36% lies in the top ten. Sample: naive CD4+ T cells from PBMCs. Subset given: CD45RA+ positively selected. Receptor source: a young man in good health. Some clones in this sample may be carry-over from other donors' samples.

The chain has TRBV11-1 and TRBJ1-6; 11 bases match TRBD1. J was trimmed by 11 bases and V by 5 bases; bases with no gene match: 5. This CDR3 spans 14 amino acids. Germline values: CDR1 SGHAT, CDR2 FQDESV (reference sequence). As DNA, the CDR3 is TGTGCCAGCAGCCCTAGGACAGGGGGCACACCCCTCCACTTT. It encodes CASSPRTGGTPLHF.

The rearrangement joins TRBV19 to TRBJ1-2, with no clear D. V dropped 4 bases and J dropped 4 bases, with 19 bases sitting between them. The CDR3 length is 16 residues. CDR1 LNHDA and CDR2 SQIVND come from the germline V gene (reference sequence). The CDR3 nucleotides read TGTGCCAGTAGTACCTCAACGGCTCCCCGGAGCTATGGCTACACCTTC. It translates to CASSTSTAPRSYGYTF.

The V gene is TRBV2, the J gene TRBJ1-2; perhaps TRBD1 as D (6 bases). The germline V gene has CDR1 SNHLY and CDR2 FYNNEI. This CDR3 comprises 14 residues. The V end was cut by 3 bases, the J end by 2 bases, with 10 bases between. CDR3 nucleotide sequence: TGTGCCAGCAGTGACAGGGGTATGAACTATGGCTACACCTTC. This sequence encodes CASSDRGMNYGYTF.

A word on this clone: At the DNA level, this CDR3 is encoded by other sequences in the same sample as well. The CDR3 sequence: CASSIQGPGELFF. The CDR3 DNA reads as TGTGCCAGTAGTATACAGGGGCCCGGGGAGCTGTTTTTT. The chain joins TRBV19 to TRBJ2-2; TRBD1 might be the D (6 bases). Per the germline V gene, CDR1 is LNHDA and CDR2 is SQIVND (reference sequence). Trimming stripped 2 bases from V and 6 bases from J, with 7 bases between. The length of the CDR3 is 13 residues.

The chain is built from TRBV7-2 and TRBJ1-2, with D uncertain. V was clipped by 5 bases and J by 11 bases, with 15 bases between them. Germline CDR1 is SGHTA and CDR2 is FQGNSA. This CDR3 comprises 12 residues. The CDR3 bases are TGTGCCAGCAGCCCAACCTCCGCGGCGTACACCTTC. As protein: CASSPTSAAYTF.

The chain links TRBV6-1 to TRBJ2-7; D is unresolved. This CDR3 is 12 amino acids long. Germline V gene sequence: CDR1 MNHNS, CDR2 SASEGT. Trimming removed 1 base at V and 4 bases at J, with 5 bases between. CDR3 region: CASSEGQYEQYF. The CDR3 DNA reads TGTGCCAGCAGTGAAGGACAATACGAGCAGTACTTC.

This chain joins TRBV6-1 and TRBJ1-2; 9 bases are a match to TRBD1. CDR1 is MNHNS, CDR2 SASEGT, per germline. This CDR3 is 14 amino acids long. The V gene end was trimmed by 6 bases and the J gene end by 4 bases; junction bases not matched to a gene: 6. The CDR3 loop is CASRTPGQGYGYTF. CDR3 bases: TGTGCCAGCAGGACCCCGGGACAGGGCTATGGCTACACCTTC.